One and the same sample provided the 32 T cell receptor beta chains below, sequenced in a study of CXCR3-negative and CXCR3-positive naive CD8 T cells. Study-level points and caveats: TRB CDR3s of CXCR3-positive naive cells were more hydrophobic than those of CXCR3-negative naive cells.

For these TCRs, the target antigens are not known. Preparation of TRB cDNA libraries relied on 5' RACE carrying UMI labels. TCRdb re-called the 5' RACE reads and catalogs CDR3 proteins one per entry, DNA excluded. The listing contains more than 70,000 distinct CDR3 sequences. The specimen sequenced was naive CXCR3+ CD8+ T cells from blood. The sample's subset: CD45RO-CCR7+CD27+CD95- naive CD8+ T cells expressing CXCR3 (TNR3+). These TCRs come from a human donor in good health. Some clones in this sample may be carry-over from other donors' samples.

This chain joins TRBV4-1 and TRBJ2-5. CDR1 is MGHRA and CDR2 is YSYEKL in the germline V gene. This CDR3 has 13 residues. The chain's CDR3 is CASSQGFWETQYF.

The chain carries TRBV29-1 and TRBJ2-7; the D call from TCRdb, TRBD2, cannot be confirmed without DNA. Germline V lookup: CDR1 SQVTM, CDR2 ANQGSEA. The CDR3 is 15 amino acids. The CDR3 protein is CSVEDVLAGTYEQYF.

The rearrangement uses TRBV19 and TRBJ2-7; TCRdb's D call of TRBD1 is untestable without DNA. Germline V lookup: CDR1 LNHDA, CDR2 SQIVND (reference sequence). The CDR3 is 12 residues long. The CDR3: CASSAPSYEQYF.

This CDR3 reads CAIGGNTEAFF. This chain joins TRBV12-3 or TRBV12-4 and TRBJ1-1. The CDR3 spans 11 residues.

The J gene is TRBJ1-1, the V gene TRBV6-2 or TRBV6-3; TCRdb names TRBD1, which stays unverified in the absence of DNA. CDR3 length: 14 residues. Germline assignment: CDR1 MNHEY and CDR2 SVGEGT. CDR3 sequence: CASGSFHRGTEAFF.

This sequence joins TRBV9 and TRBJ2-5; the TCRdb D gene call, TRBD2, has no DNA to confirm it. Germline loops: CDR1 SGDLS, CDR2 YYNGEE. CDR3 length: 15 residues. CDR3 protein: CASSPAGGSGETQYF.

The rearrangement joins TRBV6-5 to TRBJ2-6. This CDR3 contains 18 residues. CDR1 MNHEY and CDR2 SVGAGI come from the germline V gene. This CDR3 reads CASSYFPAVISGANVLTF.

The chain uses TRBV3-2 and TRBJ2-1. TRBV3-2 is a recognized pseudogene. This CDR3 is 15 amino acids long. This CDR3 is CASSGSDQDYNEQFF.

This sequence joins TRBV10-3 and TRBJ2-7. The CDR3 extends over 14 amino acids. Germline lookup yields CDR1 ENHRY and CDR2 SYGVKD. Here the CDR3 reads CAISGVQSSYEQYF.

This chain connects TRBV7-9 to TRBJ2-7; lacking DNA, the TRBD1 call made by TCRdb goes unchecked. The CDR3 spans 15 residues. Germline V CDR1 and CDR2: SEHNR, FQNEAQ (reference sequence). The CDR3 here is CASSFSGTVSYEQYF.

The genes are TRBV29-1 and TRBJ2-7. The germline CDR1 and CDR2 sequences are SQVTM and ANQGSEA. The CDR3 spans 16 residues. CDR3 in amino acids: CSVEDVKDGTTYEQYF.

This chain joins TRBV19 and TRBJ2-5; there is no DNA to check the TCRdb D call of TRBD1. Germline CDR1 reads LNHDA; CDR2 reads SQIVND (reference sequence). This CDR3 region has 15 residues. Here the CDR3 reads CASSTQPAPGETQHF.

The genes are TRBV7-9 and TRBJ2-1; the D gene TCRdb calls, TRBD2, cannot be checked with no DNA. Germline lookup yields CDR1 SEHNR and CDR2 FQNEAQ (reference sequence). This CDR3 spans 18 amino acids. The CDR3 region is CASSLGLAGDPSLDEQFF.

This chain links TRBV5-1 with TRBJ1-1; the D call of TRBD1 rests on TCRdb alone, since no DNA is present to check it. Germline loops: CDR1 SGHRS, CDR2 YFSETQ. The length of the CDR3 is 14 residues. The CDR3 loop is CASSLGQGNAEAFF.

The J gene is TRBJ1-6, the V gene TRBV29-1; absent DNA, TCRdb's TRBD1 call cannot be checked. The CDR3 spans 14 residues. Germline CDR1 reads SQVTM; CDR2 reads ANQGSEA. CDR3: CSATTGEGNSPLHF. Together with reference TRBV29-1 and TRBJ1-6, the CDR3 gives the full variable domain: SAVISQKPSRDICQRGTSLTIQCQVDSQVTMMFWYRQQPGQSLTLIATANQGSEATYESGFVIDKFPISRPNLTFSTLTVSNMSPEDSSIYLCSATTGEGNSPLHFGNGTRLTVT.

The chain recombines TRBV12-3 or TRBV12-4 with TRBJ2-1; without DNA, the TCRdb call of TRBD1 cannot be checked. The CDR3 runs 15 residues. The CDR3 sequence: CASSLEGDPYNEQFF.

The chain uses TRBV6-2 or TRBV6-3 and TRBJ1-1. Per the germline V gene, CDR1 is MNHEY and CDR2 is SVGEGT. The CDR3 has 14 amino acids. CDR3 loop: CASSYRTVFTEAFF.

The rearrangement uses TRBV15 and TRBJ1-5; TCRdb reports TRBD1, a call that lacks DNA to check it against. Germline V gene data show CDR1 as LNHNV and CDR2 as YYDKDF (reference sequence). The CDR3 is made up of 12 amino acids. This CDR3 is CATSTSGGPQHF. Full variable domain (outside the CDR3, taken from reference TRBV15 and TRBJ1-5): DAMVIQNPRYQVTQFGKPVTLSCSQTLNHNVMYWYQQKSSQAPKLLFHYYDKDFNNEADTPDNFQSRRPNTSFCFLDIRSPGLGDTAMYLCATSTSGGPQHFGDGTRLSIL.

The rearrangement links TRBV6-4 to TRBJ2-3; checking the TCRdb D call of TRBD1 is not possible without DNA. Germline loops: CDR1 MRHNA, CDR2 SNTAGT. The CDR3 spans 15 residues. CDR3 residues: CASSDSQGAADTQYF.

The J gene is TRBJ2-2, the V gene TRBV7-9; absent DNA, TCRdb's TRBD1 call cannot be checked. CDR1 is SEHNR and CDR2 is FQNEAQ in the germline V gene (reference sequence). The CDR3 loop spans 16 amino acids. CDR3 protein: CASSWTGSSSDGELFF.

J is TRBJ2-5 and V is TRBV28; TCRdb reports TRBD1, a call that lacks DNA to check it against. Looked up from germline, CDR1 is MDHEN and CDR2 is SYDVKM. The length of the CDR3 is 12 residues. The CDR3 protein is CASLGGQETQYF.

The CDR3 loop reads CASSQETSGRWGEQFF. The chain couples TRBV14 to TRBJ2-1; TCRdb's D call, TRBD2, is unchecked because there is no DNA. The germline gives CDR1 SGHDN, CDR2 FVKESK. This CDR3 has 16 amino acids.

This chain uses TRBV6-5 with TRBJ2-3; TCRdb's D gene call, TRBD1, goes unchecked for lack of DNA. From germline, CDR1 is MNHEY and CDR2 SVGAGI. CDR3 length equals 17 residues. The CDR3 loop reads CASSYPGQGGPTDTQYF.

V is TRBV20-1 and J is TRBJ1-2; TCRdb returns TRBD1, unconfirmable since there is no DNA. Germline assignment: CDR1 DFQATT and CDR2 SNEGSKA (reference sequence). The CDR3 sequence is 14 residues long. The CDR3 sequence is CSARDRTGKDGYTF.

The V gene is TRBV6-2 or TRBV6-3, the J gene TRBJ2-1. The CDR3 spans 18 residues. The germline gives CDR1 MNHEY, CDR2 SVGEGT. The CDR3 here is CASSWALSQLLLAYEQFF.

The J gene is TRBJ2-1, the V gene TRBV29-1; TCRdb picks TRBD1, but there is no DNA to check that call. This CDR3 comprises 13 residues. CDR1 and CDR2 from the germline V gene are SQVTM and ANQGSEA. The CDR3 spells CSVDQGIYNEQFF.

The V gene is TRBV24-1, the J gene TRBJ2-1; TCRdb lists TRBD1, though no DNA is available to test this call. This CDR3 has 14 residues. From germline, CDR1 is KGHDR and CDR2 SFDVKD. The CDR3 is CATSDFGTGREQFF.

The rearrangement uses TRBV6-2 or TRBV6-3 and TRBJ2-7. The CDR3 totals 13 residues. Looked up from germline, CDR1 is MNHEY and CDR2 is SVGEGT. CDR3: CASSYSRIYEQYF.

V and J are TRBV5-6 and TRBJ2-1. The CDR3 consists of 12 residues. Per germline, CDR1 SGHDT and CDR2 YYEEEE. CDR3 region: CASSPVNNEQFF.

CDR3 protein: CASGDRGGYEQYF. The chain recombines TRBV7-8 with TRBJ2-7; the D call of TRBD1 rests on TCRdb alone, since no DNA is present to check it. CDR1 is SGHVS and CDR2 is FQNEAQ in the germline V gene. The CDR3 consists of 13 residues. The variable domain in full, completed from reference TRBV7-8 and TRBJ2-7, reads GAGVSQSPRYKVAKRGQDVALRCDPISGHVSLFWYQQALGQGPEFLTYFQNEAQLDKSGLPSDRFFAERPEGSVSTLKIQRTQQEDSAVYLCASGDRGGYEQYFGPGTRLTVT.

J is TRBJ2-1 and V is TRBV12-3 or TRBV12-4; no DNA is available, so the TRBD2 call from TCRdb remains unchecked. The CDR3 loop spans 15 amino acids. CDR3 region: CASRDGAGVNNEQFF.

The CDR3 region is CASLGTYEQYF. J is TRBJ2-7 and V is TRBV28. The CDR3 spans 11 residues. Germline CDR1 MDHEN, CDR2 SYDVKM.